This section outlines one TCR beta chain sequence together with its context. Antigen: not known. Every one of the donors was a Caucasian adult that lived in Nashville, Tennessee. CD8 memory fractions consisted of CD45RO+ and CCR7-negative CD45RA+ TemRA cells together. This record belongs to a study of shared clonotypes between healthy human individuals. Study conclusions and caveats: Unshared clonotypes carried lower generation probabilities than those common to all four donors.

Clones were sequenced by immunoSEQ multiplex PCR, and TCRdb holds only the in-frame ones, with some missing. The repertoire holds about 380,000 clones, with roughly 96% as singletons. Sequences were obtained from memory CD8+ T cells sorted from blood. Subset here: CD45RO+ cells pooled with CCR7-negative TemRA cells. This sequence was found in a man aged 30 to 45 in good health.

CDR3 bases: TGTGCCAGCAGCTTTTATAACAGCGGGCAAGAGACCCAGTACTTC. It yields the protein CASSFYNSGQETQYF. The chain joins TRBV5-8 to TRBJ2-5, with a tentative D call TRBD2 (6 bases). The CDR3 runs 15 residues. The germline V and J ends were trimmed by 2 bases and 2 bases, with 13 bases remaining between them. The germline CDR1 and CDR2 sequences are SGHTS and YDEGEE.